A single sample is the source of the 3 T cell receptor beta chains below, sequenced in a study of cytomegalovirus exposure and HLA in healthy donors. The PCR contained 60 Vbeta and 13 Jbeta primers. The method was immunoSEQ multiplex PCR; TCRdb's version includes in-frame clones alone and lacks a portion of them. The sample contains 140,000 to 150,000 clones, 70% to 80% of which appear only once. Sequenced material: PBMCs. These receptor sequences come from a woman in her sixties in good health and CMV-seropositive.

CDR3 loop: CASSPGTGLSNQPQHF. DNA for the CDR3: TGTGCCAGCAGCCCGGGGACAGGGCTTAGCAATCAGCCCCAGCATTTT. The chain has TRBV5-6 and TRBJ1-5, with 9 positions matching TRBD1. CDR1 and CDR2 from the germline V gene are SGHDT and YYEEEE. CDR3 length equals 16 residues. V lost 4 bases, J lost 0 bases, and 5 bases stayed unmatched. The complete variable domain, with remaining parts taken from reference TRBV5-6 and TRBJ1-5, reads DAGVTQSPTHLIKTRGQQVTLRCSPKSGHDTVSWYQQALGQGPQFIFQYYEEEERQRGNFPDRFSGHQFPNYSSELNVNALLLGDSALYLCASSPGTGLSNQPQHFGDGTRLSIL.

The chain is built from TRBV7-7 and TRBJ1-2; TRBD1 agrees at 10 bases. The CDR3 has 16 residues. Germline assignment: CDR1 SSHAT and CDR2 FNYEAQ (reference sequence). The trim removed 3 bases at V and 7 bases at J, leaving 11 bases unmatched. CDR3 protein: CASSFSPDRGLGGYTF. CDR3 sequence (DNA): TGTGCCAGCAGCTTTTCCCCTGACAGGGGGCTTGGTGGCTACACCTTC. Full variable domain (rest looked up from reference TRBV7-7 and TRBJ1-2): GAGVSQSPRYKVTKRGQDVTLRCDPISSHATLYWYQQALGQGPEFLTYFNYEAQPDKSGLPSDRFSAERPEGSISTLTIQRTEQRDSAMYRCASSFSPDRGLGGYTFGSGTRLTVV.

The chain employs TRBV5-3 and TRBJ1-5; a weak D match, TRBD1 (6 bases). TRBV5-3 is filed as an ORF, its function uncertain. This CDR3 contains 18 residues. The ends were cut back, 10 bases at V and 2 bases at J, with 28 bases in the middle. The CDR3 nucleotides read TGTGCCCGAACTTCCGGGGACAAGAAGGGGTTAGGCAATCAGCCCCAGCATTTT. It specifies CARTSGDKKGLGNQPQHF.